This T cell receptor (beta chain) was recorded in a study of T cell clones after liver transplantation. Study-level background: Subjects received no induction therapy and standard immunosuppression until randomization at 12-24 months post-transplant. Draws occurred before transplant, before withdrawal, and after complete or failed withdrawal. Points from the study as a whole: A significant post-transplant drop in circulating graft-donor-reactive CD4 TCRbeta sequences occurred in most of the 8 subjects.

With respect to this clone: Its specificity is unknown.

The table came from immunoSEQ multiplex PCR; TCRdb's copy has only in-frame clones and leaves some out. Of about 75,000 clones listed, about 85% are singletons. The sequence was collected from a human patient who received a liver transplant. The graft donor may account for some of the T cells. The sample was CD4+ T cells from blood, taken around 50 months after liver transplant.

For the CDR3, the DNA is TGTGCCAGCAGCGCAGGTTACAGCGGGAGTCTGGATGAGCAGTTCTTC. It encodes CASSAGYSGSLDEQFF. The J gene is TRBJ2-1, the V gene TRBV9; TRBD2 agrees at 8 bases. The V and J ends lost 3 bases and 8 bases, in that order; junction bases with no gene match: 13. Looked up from germline, CDR1 is SGDLS and CDR2 is YYNGEE. The CDR3 has 16 residues.